The 29 T cell receptor beta chains below come from one sample, sequenced in a study of T cell responses to AZD1222 COVID-19 vaccine. Measured with immunoSEQ multiplex PCR; TCRdb has only the in-frame clones, and not every one. This sample has about 180,000 clones, with over 85% found just once. Here the sequenced sample was peripheral blood, taken on day 0 of AZD1222 vaccination. All receptors derive from an adult in good health.

This clone was counted a single time. The gene calls are TRBV19 and TRBJ1-5, with 7 bases aligning to TRBD1. V gave up 5 bases and J gave up 3 bases; unmatched junction bases: 10. The length of the CDR3 is 16 residues. Germline CDR1 and CDR2: LNHDA and SQIVND (reference sequence). The CDR3 DNA sequence: TGTGCCAGTAGTCCCTCGACAGGGAGGAACAATCAGCCCCAGCATTTT. Translation gives CASSPSTGRNNQPQHF.

The CDR3 DNA sequence: TGTGCCAGCAGTTTAGGGCAGGGGGCTGACGAGCAGTACTTC. The encoded protein is CASSLGQGADEQYF. The chain combines TRBV27 with TRBJ2-7, with 8 bases aligning to TRBD1. V trimming: 2 bases; J trimming: 5 bases; junction bases outside the gene matches: 5. The CDR3 loop spans 14 amino acids. CDR1 and CDR2 (germline): MNHEY, SMNVEV (reference sequence).

This sequence joins TRBV30 and TRBJ1-1; tentatively, D is TRBD1 (6 bases). This CDR3 spans 13 amino acids. V gave up 7 bases and J gave up 5 bases, with 17 bases separating them. Germline values: CDR1 GTSNPN, CDR2 SVGIG (reference sequence). The CDR3 region is CAYLRGQGTEAFF. The CDR3 nucleotides read TGTGCCTACTTGCGGGGGCAGGGGACTGAAGCTTTCTTT.

The chain joins TRBV7-2 to TRBJ2-2; 9 positions agree with TRBD1. The trim removed 11 bases at V and 5 bases at J, leaving 6 bases unmatched. The germline V gene encodes CDR1 SGHTA and CDR2 FQGNSA. The CDR3 length is 13 residues. This chain's CDR3 is CARRTGVTGELFF. CDR3 DNA sequence: TGTGCCCGCCGGACAGGGGTTACCGGGGAGCTGTTTTTT.

The chain carries TRBV25-1 and TRBJ2-3, with D perhaps given as TRBD1 or TRBD2 (5 bases each). V gave up 11 bases and J gave up 3 bases, with 15 bases separating them. Germline V lookup: CDR1 MGHDK, CDR2 SYGVNS. This CDR3 has 13 residues. The CDR3 DNA follows: TGTGCCGCCCGGGGCAGGGCGACAGATACGCAGTATTTT. This codes for CAARGRATDTQYF.

The chain has TRBV4-2 and TRBJ2-2; D is ambiguous. The V end was cut by 4 bases, the J end by 0 bases, with 12 bases between. Germline loops: CDR1 LGHNA, CDR2 YNFKEQ. The CDR3 extends over 16 amino acids. The CDR3 sequence: CASSPVAASNTGELFF. CDR3 in DNA: TGTGCCAGCAGCCCCGTAGCAGCTTCGAACACCGGGGAGCTGTTTTTT.

The chain recombines TRBV7-9 with TRBJ1-4, with TRBD1 matching over 11 bases. Germline loops: CDR1 SEHNR, CDR2 FQNEAQ (reference sequence). The CDR3 has 14 residues. Unmatched junction bases numbered 0, after V lost 1 base and J lost 8 bases. The CDR3 sequence: CASSLGDRGEKLFF. The DNA of the CDR3 is TGTGCCAGCAGCTTAGGGGACAGGGGGGAAAAACTGTTTTTT. The full variable domain, in which reference TRBV7-9 and TRBJ1-4 provide the parts outside the CDR3, is DTGVSQNPRHKITKRGQNVTFRCDPISEHNRLYWYRQTLGQGPEFLTYFQNEAQLEKSRLLSDRFSAERPKGSFSTLEIQRTEQGDSAMYLCASSLGDRGEKLFFGSGTQLSVL.

The chain recombines TRBV14 with TRBJ1-4; D is unclear. The CDR3 is 12 amino acids. Germline V lookup: CDR1 SGHDN, CDR2 FVKESK. Trimming took 1 base from V and 10 from J, leaving 7 bases between them. CDR3 loop: CASSQGWGKLFF. CDR3 DNA sequence: TGTGCCAGCAGCCAAGGTTGGGGAAAACTGTTTTTT. Full variable domain (missing parts from reference TRBV14 and TRBJ1-4): EAGVTQFPSHSVIEKGQTVTLRCDPISGHDNLYWYRRVMGKEIKFLLHFVKESKQDESGMPNNRFLAERTGGTYSTLKVQPAELEDSGVYFCASSQGWGKLFFGSGTQLSVL.

This clone has only one observation. J is TRBJ2-7 and V is TRBV7-2; D assignment may be TRBD1 or TRBD2 (5 bases each). The CDR3 runs 11 residues. The V gene's germline CDR1 is SGHTA and CDR2 FQGNSA. The V and J ends lost 5 bases and 5 bases respectively, with 7 bases between them. CDR3 loop: CASSTGHEQYF. CDR3 DNA: TGTGCCAGCAGCACGGGACACGAGCAGTACTTC.

A word on this clone: This sample includes further DNA sequences coding for the same CDR3. The chain links TRBV4-1 to TRBJ2-5; D is possibly TRBD1 or TRBD2 (5 bases each). Germline V CDR1 and CDR2: MGHRA, YSYEKL. Trimming removed 0 bases from V and 5 bases from J, with 7 bases in between. The CDR3 totals 13 residues. The chain's CDR3 is CASSQDRGETQYF. CDR3 coding DNA: TGCGCCAGCAGCCAAGATCGGGGCGAGACCCAGTACTTC.

The table lists this clone with a count of one. This sequence joins TRBV6-5 and TRBJ2-5; D unclear. Trimming pared 1 base from V and 7 bases from J, leaving 13 bases between. There are 14 residues in the CDR3. The V gene's germline CDR1 is MNHEY and CDR2 SVGAGI. CDR3 loop: CASSYFQRSGTQYF. The CDR3 DNA is TGTGCCAGCAGTTACTTCCAGCGCTCAGGGACCCAGTACTTC.

The rearrangement links TRBV6-2 or TRBV6-3 to TRBJ2-3, with D perhaps given as TRBD1 or TRBD2 (6 bases each). The germline gives CDR1 MNHEY, CDR2 SVGEGT. Deletions cut 2 bases from V and 9 bases from J, with 18 bases between. The CDR3 length is 15 residues. The DNA of the CDR3 is TGTGCCAGCAGTTACGTGAGGGGGGAAGAGGGGACGCAGTATTTT. Protein product: CASSYVRGEEGTQYF.

CDR3 sequence reads: CASSLGTAYGYTF. The CDR3 DNA reads as TGTGCCAGCAGCTTAGGGACAGCCTATGGCTACACCTTC. J is TRBJ1-2 and V is TRBV7-9; a possible D gene is TRBD1 (6 bases). This CDR3 has 13 residues. CDR1 SEHNR and CDR2 FQNEAQ come from the germline V gene (reference sequence). V was trimmed by 1 base and J by 4 bases, leaving 7 bases between them.

The chain is built from TRBV12-5 and TRBJ2-7; D might be TRBD2 (7 bases). Trimming stripped 1 base from V and 4 bases from J, with 26 bases between. The CDR3 spans 19 residues. Looked up from germline, CDR1 is LGHNT and CDR2 is FRNRAP. The CDR3 loop reads CASGLGSPWGLADNYEQYF. In DNA, the CDR3 is TGTGCTAGTGGTTTGGGATCGCCTTGGGGGCTAGCGGATAATTACGAGCAGTACTTC. The complete variable domain, with remaining parts taken from reference TRBV12-5 and TRBJ2-7, reads DARVTQTPRHKVTEMGQEVTMRCQPILGHNTVFWYRQTMMQGLELLAYFRNRAPLDDSGMPKDRFSAEMPDATLATLKIQPSEPRDSAVYFCASGLGSPWGLADNYEQYFGPGTRLTVT.

V and J are TRBV27 and TRBJ2-1; D not certain. Germline V lookup: CDR1 MNHEY, CDR2 SMNVEV (reference sequence). Trimming left V 11 bases short and J 0 bases short, with 14 bases between. The CDR3 runs to 14 residues. The CDR3 loop is CASPLPSSYNEQFF. The DNA for the CDR3 is TGTGCCTCCCCCTTACCGAGCTCCTACAATGAGCAGTTCTTC.

The gene calls are TRBV7-9 and TRBJ1-1, with 7 bases lining up with TRBD1. Trimming removed 4 bases from V and 6 bases from J; junction bases left unmatched: 5. CDR1 and CDR2 (germline): SEHNR, FQNEAQ (reference sequence). The CDR3 contains 13 residues. The CDR3 DNA sequence: TGTGCCAGCAGCTCACCACAGGGGCCTGAAGCTTTCTTT. Translating gives CASSSPQGPEAFF. The whole variable domain, filled in from reference TRBV7-9 and TRBJ1-1, reads DTGVSQNPRHKITKRGQNVTFRCDPISEHNRLYWYRQTLGQGPEFLTYFQNEAQLEKSRLLSDRFSAERPKGSFSTLEIQRTEQGDSAMYLCASSSPQGPEAFFGQGTRLTVV.

The chain couples TRBV5-1 to TRBJ1-1; 7 bases align to TRBD1. This CDR3 comprises 15 residues. Per germline, CDR1 SGHRS and CDR2 YFSETQ. Trimming cost V 0 bases and J 3 bases; bases outside gene matches: 5. The CDR3 coding sequence is TGCGCCAGCAGCTTGGAAGGGGGCGGGCACACTGAAGCTTTCTTT. It specifies CASSLEGGGHTEAFF.

V and J are TRBV7-9 and TRBJ2-2; D remains unclear. The CDR3 loop spans 14 amino acids. Germline CDR1 SEHNR, CDR2 FQNEAQ (reference sequence). V was clipped by 2 bases and J by 3 bases, with 7 bases between them. The CDR3 DNA reads TGTGCCAGCAGCTTACGGTGGGACACCGGGGAGCTGTTTTTT. Translation: CASSLRWDTGELFF.

V and J are TRBV27 and TRBJ1-5; D gene unclear. The germline CDR1 and CDR2 sequences are MNHEY and SMNVEV (reference sequence). V lost 2 bases and J 4 bases, leaving 9 bases between the germline ends. The CDR3 sequence is 14 residues long. CDR3 in amino acids: CASSLSSENQPQHF. CDR3 DNA sequence: TGTGCCAGCAGTTTAAGCTCCGAAAATCAGCCCCAGCATTTT.

This chain connects TRBV27 to TRBJ2-2, with 8 bases matching TRBD2. V lost 1 base to trimming and J lost 1 base; unmatched junction nucleotides: 8. This CDR3 region has 18 residues. Germline loops: CDR1 MNHEY, CDR2 SMNVEV (reference sequence). The CDR3 sequence: CASSLWLAGPENTGELFF. DNA for the CDR3: TGTGCCAGCAGTTTATGGCTAGCGGGCCCTGAGAACACCGGGGAGCTGTTTTTT.

The chain has TRBV5-1 and TRBJ1-1; D may be TRBD1 (6 bases). The CDR3 loop spans 14 amino acids. Per germline, CDR1 SGHRS and CDR2 YFSETQ. V was shortened by 4 bases and J by 3 bases, with 13 bases between the two germline ends. The CDR3 DNA is TGCGCCAGCAGCCCGGACAGATTGTACACTGAAGCTTTCTTT. Protein: CASSPDRLYTEAFF.

This chain links TRBV2 with TRBJ2-1; 9 bases are shared with TRBD2. Germline CDR1 reads SNHLY; CDR2 reads FYNNEI. The CDR3 covers 15 residues. The trim removed 7 bases at V and 3 bases at J, leaving 7 bases unmatched. The CDR3 DNA follows: TGTGCCAGCAATCCAGTAGCGGGGGACTACAATGAGCAGTTCTTC. It specifies CASNPVAGDYNEQFF. Supplemented by reference TRBV2 and TRBJ2-1, the full variable domain reads EPEVTQTPSHQVTQMGQEVILRCVPISNHLYFYWYRQILGQKVEFLVSFYNNEISEKSEIFDDQFSVERPDGSNFTLKIRSTKLEDSAMYFCASNPVAGDYNEQFFGPGTRLTVL.

In its sample, this clone was seen a few times. The V and J genes are TRBV15 and TRBJ1-6; weak D call: TRBD1 (5 bases). This CDR3 is 15 amino acids long. The V gene's germline CDR1 is LNHNV and CDR2 YYDKDF (reference sequence). V was shortened by 0 bases and J by 7 bases, with 10 bases between the two germline ends. DNA for the CDR3: TGTGCCACCAGCAGAGACCCAGGGATGAATTCACCCCTCCACTTT. Translated, it gives CATSRDPGMNSPLHF.

The chain links TRBV5-4 to TRBJ1-1; D gene uncertain. This CDR3 is built from 14 residues. Germline CDR1 is SGHNT and CDR2 is YYREEE (reference sequence). Between the trimmed V and J ends, which lost 0 bases and 1 base, there was a span of 7 bases. In nucleotides, the CDR3 is TGTGCCAGCAGCTTGGAGGTCCGGAACACTGAAGCTTTCTTT. Translating gives CASSLEVRNTEAFF.

The chain recombines TRBV28 with TRBJ1-1, with a possible D match to TRBD1 (5 bases). Germline V gives CDR1 MDHEN, CDR2 SYDVKM. V was cut by 8 bases and J by 1 base, with 11 bases left in between. This CDR3 is 13 amino acids long. Here the CDR3 DNA reads TGTGCCAGCCTCTCCAGGGAGAACACTGAAGCTTTCTTT. Protein sequence: CASLSRENTEAFF.

The V call is TRBV30, the J call TRBJ1-1; 7 bases agree with TRBD1. The ends lost 5 bases at V and 1 base at J; junction bases unmatched: 7. Germline-derived CDR1 and CDR2 are GTSNPN and SVGIG (reference sequence). The CDR3 spans 14 residues. The CDR3 here is CAWRTRGANTEAFF. CDR3 nucleotides: TGTGCCTGGCGCACCAGGGGGGCGAACACTGAAGCTTTCTTT.

The chain couples TRBV9 to TRBJ1-2; 7 bases line up with TRBD1. The CDR3 runs 14 residues. CDR1 is SGDLS, CDR2 YYNGEE, per germline. J was trimmed by 7 bases and V by 3 bases; bases with no gene match: 9. The CDR3 sequence: CASSAFRGAGGYTF. The CDR3, as DNA: TGTGCCAGCAGCGCCTTCAGGGGGGCGGGTGGCTACACCTTC.

Comment on this clone: The sample contains more than one DNA sequence encoding this CDR3. The chain employs TRBV9 and TRBJ2-1, with 7 bases aligning to TRBD2. V lost 0 bases, J lost 0 bases, and 3 bases stayed unmatched. CDR3 length: 16 amino acids. CDR1 is SGDLS and CDR2 is YYNGEE in the germline V gene. CDR3 coding DNA: TGTGCCAGCAGCGTAGGGGGCGGGAGCTCCTACAATGAGCAGTTCTTC. The encoded protein is CASSVGGGSSYNEQFF.

In DNA form, the CDR3 reads TGCGCCAGCAGCAAACTTGGACAGGGGGCGCGGGACTATGGCTACACCTTC. This translates into CASSKLGQGARDYGYTF. The chain is built from TRBV5-1 and TRBJ1-2; 11 nucleotides align to TRBD1. This CDR3 is built from 17 residues. The V gene's germline CDR1 is SGHRS and CDR2 YFSETQ. The J segment lost 3 bases and the V segment lost 4 bases, leaving 11 bases of the junction unmatched.